This is a list of T cell receptor beta chains from one sample in a study of blood T cell repertoires in COVID-19. Assay used: immunoSEQ multiplex PCR; TCRdb lists only in-frame clones, some missing. The sample includes roughly 250,000 clones, around 79% of them seen just once. Sequencing was done on a sample of peripheral blood. The origin of the receptors is a woman at least 80 years old with acute or convalescent COVID-19. Each CDR3 is given with its conserved first and last residue. D genes are given only for firm matches. Part of the rows lack a size; the others show once, few, many or a class for expanded clones.

J: TRBJ2-3
size: few
V: TRBV4-1
D: .
CDR3: CASSQTRWTDTQYF
DNA: TGCGCCAGCAGCCAGACTAGGTGGACAGATACGCAGTATTTT

J: TRBJ2-7
size: few
V: TRBV25-1
D: TRBD2
CDR3: CASSGTSVGSSEQYF
DNA: TGTGCCAGCAGTGGTACTAGCGTTGGGTCTTCCGAGCAGTACTTC

J: TRBJ2-2
size: once
V: TRBV7-3
D: TRBD2
CDR3: CASSLTGEGFLTTGELFF
DNA: TGTGCCAGCAGCTTAACGGGGGAGGGGTTCCTCACCACCGGGGAGCTGTTTTTT

J: TRBJ2-1
size: few
V: TRBV15
D: TRBD2
CDR3: CATSGLAGGISYNEQFF
DNA: TGTGCCACCAGCGGGCTAGCGGGGGGGATCTCCTACAATGAGCAGTTCTTC

J: TRBJ1-5
size: once
V: TRBV3-1/TRBV3-2
D: TRBD1
CDR3: CASSPSGTGLAQHF
DNA: TGTGCCAGCAGCCCTTCCGGGACAGGGTTGGCCCAGCATTTT

J: TRBJ2-5
size: .
V: TRBV7-2
D: TRBD2
CDR3: CASSLPAGGRETQYF
DNA: TGTGCCAGCAGCTTACCAGCGGGGGGGCGAGAGACCCAGTACTTC

J: TRBJ1-2
size: .
V: TRBV19
D: TRBD1
CDR3: CASWGTGALYGYTF
DNA: TGTGCCAGTTGGGGGACAGGCGCGCTCTATGGCTACACCTTC

J: TRBJ1-1
size: .
V: TRBV3-1/TRBV3-2
D: .
CDR3: CASSQDREGEGTEAFF
DNA: TGTGCCAGCAGCCAAGATAGAGAGGGAGAGGGCACTGAAGCTTTCTTT

J: TRBJ2-3
size: .
V: TRBV7-9
D: .
CDR3: CASSYAFSALEPQYF
DNA: TGTGCCAGCAGCTATGCCTTTAGCGCGCTGGAGCCGCAGTATTTT

J: TRBJ2-1
size: many
V: TRBV5-5
D: .
CDR3: CAPGPSPSNEQFF
DNA: TGTGCCCCCGGCCCTAGCCCCTCCAATGAGCAGTTCTTC